The rows below give T cell receptor beta chains drawn from one sample of a study of a mutant IDH1 vaccine in newly diagnosed glioma. Their target antigens are unknown. Some clones are missing from TCRdb's copy, which holds only in-frame ones; the method was immunoSEQ multiplex PCR. The table includes approximately 50,000 clones, roughly 87% detected once. The source was PBMCs, collected from a glioma patient whose treatment included an IDH1 peptide vaccine. These TCRs come from a woman between 45 and 60 years old with glioma. Each CDR3 is given with its conserved first and last residue. The order of the fields is J gene, V gene, CDR3 protein.

>TRBJ1-1|TRBV5-1
CASSLSGGYTEAFF
>TRBJ1-1|TRBV4-1
CASSPDGPTEAFF
>TRBJ1-1|TRBV2
CASSFDRVPFF
>TRBJ1-4|TRBV5-1
CASSLGETTNEKLFF
>TRBJ2-7|TRBV7-2
CASSFPDTYEQYF
>TRBJ2-1|TRBV5-1
CASSDRDRAGNEQFF
>TRBJ1-2|TRBV7-2
CASSSSLQGGGYTF
>TRBJ2-5|TRBV6-1
CASSEGTGVRETQYF
>TRBJ2-1|TRBV6-6
CASSPRDREVYNEQFF
>TRBJ1-5|TRBV12-5
CASGLEIGRQPQHF
>TRBJ1-6|TRBV15
CATSIQDSPLHF
>TRBJ2-5|TRBV14
CASSFRQGNWETQYF
>TRBJ2-7|TRBV6-5
CASSYGGQAYEQYF
>TRBJ2-1|TRBV4-2
CATGTSGVQSSYNEQFF
>TRBJ1-2|TRBV10-3
CAIRTTGKGYGYTF
>TRBJ1-2|TRBV7-8
CASSLARKGGYTF
>TRBJ2-1|TRBV2
CASSAGTSAYNEQFF
>TRBJ1-1|TRBV7-2
CASSSKNTEAFF
>TRBJ2-7|TRBV5-1
CASSVQLDSYYEQYF
>TRBJ2-5|TRBV6-5
CASTSRDQETQYF
>TRBJ1-5|TRBV28
CASRTGLSTVSNQPQHF
>TRBJ2-2|TRBV4-3
CASSQERQLNTGELFF
>TRBJ1-2|TRBV6-5
CASRDTGTGSGYTF
>TRBJ1-5|TRBV7-2
CASSLVGTETNQPQHF
>TRBJ1-5|TRBV4-1
CASSQGDTQGNQPQHF
>TRBJ1-1|TRBV11-2
CASSQEPEAEAFF
>TRBJ1-1|TRBV2
CASRGGQAEAFF
>TRBJ2-3|TRBV9
CASSARQGAGTDTQYF
>TRBJ2-7|TRBV7-6
CASSLAQGLSSYEQYF
>TRBJ1-6|TRBV19
CASSVGISINSPLHF
>TRBJ2-2|TRBV7-9
CAENSGFTGELFF
>TRBJ1-5|TRBV27
CASRRGTGQPQHF
>TRBJ1-4|TRBV6-5
CASREDSANEKLFF
>TRBJ2-6|TRBV27
CASSPRQGSGANVLTF
>TRBJ2-1|TRBV25-1
CASSASALDNEQFF
>TRBJ2-1|TRBV4-1
CASSQVGQGGYNEQFF
>TRBJ2-3|TRBV5-4
CASSPTGHHADTQYF
>TRBJ2-1|TRBV5-4
CASSSPGLAGPSGIEQFF
>TRBJ2-7|TRBV5-1
CASSPGDRAEQYF
>TRBJ2-7|TRBV2
CASSEYRTDSSYEQYF
>TRBJ1-1|TRBV9
CASSPQADTEAFF
>TRBJ1-5|TRBV4-1
CASSLGTLGNQPQHF
>TRBJ1-4|TRBV7-9
CASSFRGQGGEKLFF
>TRBJ1-5|TRBV6-5
CASSYSSSNQPQHF
>TRBJ2-5|TRBV5-1
CASSSSTSNGGETQYF
>TRBJ2-1|TRBV2
CASTEGGNEQFF